This T cell receptor (beta chain) was retrieved from a study of T-cell reconstitution after alpha-beta-depleted transplantation in children. Study outcomes and limitations: It was newly produced T cells that mostly accounted for T-cell counts and diversity one year after transplant. By about two months after transplant, alpha-beta T cells reportedly arose from several hundred graft clones that had expanded.

Unique molecular identifiers were incorporated into the prepared TCRbeta library. TCRdb called the PCR reads again in MiXCR, with one record for every CDR3 protein. The sample yields roughly 200,000 distinct CDR3 sequences, roughly 7% seen once. V lost 3 bases to trimming and J lost 1 base, with 9 bases between them. This CDR3 has 14 residues. Germline CDR1 and CDR2: DFQATT and SNEGSKA (reference sequence). In the case of this clonotype: No antigen is known for it.

V and J are TRBV20-1 and TRBJ2-2; D is perhaps TRBD2 (5 bases). The sequencing here drew on PBMCs, taken before TCRalphabeta/CD19-depleted stem cell transplant. The TCR comes from a boy aged 2 to 10 with acute lymphoblastic leukemia, due to receive a stem cell transplant. DNA for the CDR3: TGCAGTGCTAGTCCGGGGAAGAACACCGGGGAGCTGTTTTTT. The encoded protein is CSASPGKNTGELFF.